This T cell receptor beta chain was found in a study of cytomegalovirus exposure and HLA in healthy donors. V was shortened by 3 bases and J by 6 bases, with 12 bases between the two germline ends. CDR3 length: 13 amino acids. Per the germline V gene, CDR1 is SQVTM and CDR2 is ANQGSEA. PCR was performed using 60 Vbeta and 13 Jbeta primers. Sequencing used immunoSEQ multiplex PCR; TCRdb keeps in-frame clones, though not all of them. The sample consists of around 120,000 clones, more than 60% of them appearing once. The material sequenced was PBMCs. The gene calls are TRBV29-1 and TRBJ2-1; perhaps TRBD1 as D (5 bases). The TCR originated in a woman in her thirties or forties in good health and CMV-seropositive. This CDR3 is CSVEGQGSNEQFF. In nucleotides, the CDR3 is TGCAGCGTTGAGGGTCAGGGAAGCAATGAGCAGTTCTTC.